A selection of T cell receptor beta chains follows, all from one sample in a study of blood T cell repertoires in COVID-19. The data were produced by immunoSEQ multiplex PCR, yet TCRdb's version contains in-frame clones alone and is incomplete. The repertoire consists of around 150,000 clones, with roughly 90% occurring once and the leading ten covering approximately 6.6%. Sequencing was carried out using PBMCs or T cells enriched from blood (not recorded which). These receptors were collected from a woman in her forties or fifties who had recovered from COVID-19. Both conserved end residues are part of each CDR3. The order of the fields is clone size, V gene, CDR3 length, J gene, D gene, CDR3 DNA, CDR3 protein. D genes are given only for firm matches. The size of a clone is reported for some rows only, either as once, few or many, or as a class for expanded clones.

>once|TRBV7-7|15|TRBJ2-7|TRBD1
TGTGCTAGCAGCCATGGGACAGGGGGCTCCTACGAGCAGTACTTC
CASSHGTGGSYEQYF
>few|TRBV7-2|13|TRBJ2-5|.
TGTGCCAGCAGCTCTTCAGCGTCAGAGACCCAGTACTTC
CASSSSASETQYF
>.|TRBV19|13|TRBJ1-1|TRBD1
TGTGCCACGTCGGACAGGGCCCACACTGAAGCTTTCTTT
CATSDRAHTEAFF
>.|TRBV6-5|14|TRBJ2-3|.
TGTGCCAGCAGTTACCAAACTAGCACAGATACGCAGTATTTT
CASSYQTSTDTQYF
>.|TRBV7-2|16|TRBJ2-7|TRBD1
TGTGCCAGCAGCCCAGGGACAGGGGTAGTAGGCTACGAGCAGTACTTC
CASSPGTGVVGYEQYF
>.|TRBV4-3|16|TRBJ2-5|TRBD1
TGCGCCAGCAGCCAGGAGGAGACAGGGGGATGGGAGACCCAGTACTTC
CASSQEETGGWETQYF
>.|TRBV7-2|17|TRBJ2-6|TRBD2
TGTGCCAGCAGCAAACTAGCGGGCCTCTCTGGGGCCAACGTCCTGACTTTC
CASSKLAGLSGANVLTF
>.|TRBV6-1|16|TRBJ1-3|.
TGTGCCAGCAGTGCAGGGGCAGGGATCTCTGGAAACACCATATATTTT
CASSAGAGISGNTIYF
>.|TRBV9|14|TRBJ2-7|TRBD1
TGTGCCAGCAGCCGGGGACAGGGGGCCTACGAGCAGTACTTC
CASSRGQGAYEQYF
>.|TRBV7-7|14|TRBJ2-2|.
TGTGCCAGCAGCTTAGTCCCTAACACCGGGGAGCTGTTTTTT
CASSLVPNTGELFF
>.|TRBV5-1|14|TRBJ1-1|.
TGCGCCAGCAGCGAACAGGTCATGAACACTGAAGCTTTCTTT
CASSEQVMNTEAFF
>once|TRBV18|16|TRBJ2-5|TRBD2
TGTGCCAGCTCACCACGCGCTAGCGGGTTCCAAGAGACCCAGTACTTC
CASSPRASGFQETQYF
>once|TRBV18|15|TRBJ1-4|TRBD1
TGTGCCAGCTCACCCCGACAGGGTAGCAATGAAAAACTGTTTTTT
CASSPRQGSNEKLFF
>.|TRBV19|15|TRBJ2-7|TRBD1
TGTGCCAGTAGTTTAATGGGACAGACCCTCTACGAGCAGTACTTC
CASSLMGQTLYEQYF
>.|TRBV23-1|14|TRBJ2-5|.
TGCGCCAGCAGTCACCTCGACAGAGTGGGGACCCAGTACTTC
CASSHLDRVGTQYF
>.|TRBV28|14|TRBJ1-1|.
TGTGCCAGCAGTCCCCCGGGGGGGAACACTGAAGCTTTCTTT
CASSPPGGNTEAFF
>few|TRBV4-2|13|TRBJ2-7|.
TGTGCCAGCAGCCAAGTGCGAGGGTACGAGCAGTACTTC
CASSQVRGYEQYF
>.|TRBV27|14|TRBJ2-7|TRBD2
TGTGCCAGCAGTTTATCAGCGGGGGGTGGGCAGCAGTACTTC
CASSLSAGGGQQYF
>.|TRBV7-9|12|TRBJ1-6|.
TGTGCCGGCGGGCTGCTCAATTCACCCCTCCACTTT
CAGGLLNSPLHF
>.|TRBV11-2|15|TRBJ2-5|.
TGTGCCAGCAGCTATCGACAGCCTATCCAAGAGACCCAGTACTTC
CASSYRQPIQETQYF
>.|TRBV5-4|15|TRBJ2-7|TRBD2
TGTGCCAGCAGCCCCGGACTAGCGGGGGGGGTCGAGCAGTACTTC
CASSPGLAGGVEQYF
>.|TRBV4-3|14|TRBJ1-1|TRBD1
TGCGCCAGCAGGCTACATCGGGACAGCCTTGAAGCTTTCTTT
CASRLHRDSLEAFF
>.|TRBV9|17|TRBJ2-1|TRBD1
TGTGCCAGCAGCGCATTGACCGGGACAGGGCCGGTCCATGAGCAGTTCTTC
CASSALTGTGPVHEQFF
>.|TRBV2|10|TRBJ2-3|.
TGTGCCAGTAGTGCGTATACGCAGTATTTT
CASSAYTQYF
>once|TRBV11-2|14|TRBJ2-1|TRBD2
TGTGCCAGCAGCTCAACTAGCGGGGGCCATGAGCAGTTCTTC
CASSSTSGGHEQFF
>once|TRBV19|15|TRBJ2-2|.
TGTGCCAGTAGTCCTGAGACCGGGTTGGGTACAATGCTGTTTTTT
CASSPETGLGTMLFF
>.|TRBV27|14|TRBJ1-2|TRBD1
TGTGCCAGCAGTGGAACAGGGGCGATTTATGGCTACACCTTC
CASSGTGAIYGYTF
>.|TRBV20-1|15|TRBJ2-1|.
TGCAGTGCTAGTTTTCCAGGGGATGCCGGTAATGAGCAGTTCTTC
CSASFPGDAGNEQFF
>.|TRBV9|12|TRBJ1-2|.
TGTGCCAGCAGCGTAGCAGGGTATGGCTACACCTTC
CASSVAGYGYTF
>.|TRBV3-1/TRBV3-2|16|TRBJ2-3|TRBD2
TGTGCCAGCAGCCTTCGGGGGGGGGTTCGCACAGATACGCAGTATTTT
CASSLRGGVRTDTQYF
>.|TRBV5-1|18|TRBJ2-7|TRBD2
TGCGCCAGCAGCTTGACTAGCGGGGGGGTCGCATCTTCTTACGAGCAGTACTTC
CASSLTSGGVASSYEQYF
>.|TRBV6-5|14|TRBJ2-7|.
TGTGCCAGCAGTTACTCGAGATACGGGGTAGAGCAGTACTTC
CASSYSRYGVEQYF
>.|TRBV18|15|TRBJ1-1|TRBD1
TGTGCCAGCTCACCTGGGGACAGGGTTAACACTGAAGCTTTCTTT
CASSPGDRVNTEAFF